This T cell receptor beta chain came from a study of somatic mutations in cytotoxic T cells in rheumatoid arthritis. The CDR3 spans 13 residues. The trim removed 6 bases at V and 8 bases at J, leaving 7 bases unmatched. Germline V gene sequence: CDR1 MNHEY, CDR2 SMNVEV (reference sequence). Repertoires were generated with immunoSEQ multiplex PCR, while TCRdb's copy carries only in-frame clones and drops some. The sample lists fewer than 20,000 clones; roughly 80% were seen once. Sequencing input: CD8+ T cells sorted from blood. This chain links TRBV27 with TRBJ1-2, with 9 bases lining up with TRBD1. The source is a woman in her sixties or seventies in good health. The CDR3 DNA follows: TGTGCCAGCAGGACGGGACAGGGAAGAGGCTACACCTTC. It codes for CASRTGQGRGYTF.